This is a list of T cell receptor beta chains from one sample in a study of cytomegalovirus exposure and HLA in healthy donors. Using immunoSEQ multiplex PCR, the repertoire was profiled, and TCRdb retains in-frame clones only, with some absent. The repertoire holds under 130,000 clones, with approximately 79% as singletons. Sequencing input: PBMCs. These TCRs come from a woman aged 40 to 50 in good health and CMV-seronegative. Both conserved end residues are trimmed from each CDR3. Fields, in order: J gene, V gene, CDR3 protein.

TRBJ2-2 TRBV5-1 ASSLGLAGSGELF
TRBJ2-2 TRBV27 ASRGGRGTGELF
TRBJ2-2 TRBV4-3 ASSLSPGTGGLLF
TRBJ1-1 TRBV6-6 ASSSQGGTEAF
TRBJ2-5 TRBV28 ASSLEGWLAGVFETQY
TRBJ2-3 TRBV5-1 ASSLIGGGGAADTQY
TRBJ2-1 TRBV30 AWSVDSLNEQF
TRBJ1-5 TRBV9 ASSVDNSNQPQH
TRBJ2-7 TRBV5-1 ASSLEAATVTPYEQY
TRBJ1-2 TRBV5-1 ASSPGEVHGYT
TRBJ1-6 TRBV7-2 ASAFRGSPLH
TRBJ2-7 TRBV19 ASQRQGGYEQY
TRBJ2-7 TRBV28 ASSPRTTYEQY
TRBJ1-5 TRBV28 ASSIDRGSQPQH
TRBJ1-5 TRBV30 AWSVRGVQPQH
TRBJ2-2 TRBV7-9 ASSKLNTGELF
TRBJ2-5 TRBV11-3 ASSSSPTGAQY
TRBJ2-1 TRBV7-9 ASSLPKREVIVDEQF
TRBJ1-1 TRBV19 ASSTYREGTEAF
TRBJ2-6 TRBV15 ATSRGGRGANVLT
TRBJ1-3 TRBV9 ASSGSGTPHGNTIY
TRBJ2-2 TRBV29-1 SVEPGIGGGELF
TRBJ1-4 TRBV18 ASSPGGPTNEKLF
TRBJ2-1 TRBV7-9 ASLGLAEYNEQF
TRBJ2-1 TRBV27 ASSPTTGGVRGSSYNEQF
TRBJ1-5 TRBV7-2 ASSLVPSGNQPQH
TRBJ1-3 TRBV7-2 ASSQGLIGNTIY
TRBJ1-2 TRBV19 ASLKSTGKNYGYT
NA TRBV5-4 ASSVTSGPYEQY
TRBJ1-2 TRBV27 ASSPLTGFYGYT
TRBJ1-1 TRBV5-4 ASSLRDTLEAF
TRBJ2-7 TRBV9 ASSVSATGTSYEQY
TRBJ1-2 TRBV28 ASSLAGPPGYT
TRBJ2-1 TRBV7-2 ASSLARGNEQF
TRBJ1-1 TRBV29-1 SVELHTEAF
TRBJ2-3 TRBV27 ASSSQRTDTQY
TRBJ1-1 TRBV4-3 ASSPWRGGPIEAF
TRBJ1-4 TRBV28 ASSSTGANEKLF
TRBJ2-7 TRBV7-9 ASSLYAGTGGAAYEQY
TRBJ2-7 TRBV27 ASGRQGEFSYEQY
TRBJ1-6 TRBV7-2 ASSLGAYRIRSNSPLH
TRBJ2-5 TRBV28 ASRQGLQETQY
TRBJ2-6 TRBV5-4 ASRYGTSGGKGSGANVLT
TRBJ1-2 TRBV6-5 ASVGDTNYGYT
TRBJ2-5 TRBV5-1 ASSRGTLAWEQY
TRBJ2-7 TRBV18 ASSPQEDSPYEQY
TRBJ2-3 TRBV28 ASSSPQGGTDTQY
TRBJ1-3 TRBV25-1 ASSVQRTTGNTIY
TRBJ2-5 TRBV9 ASSVEPGGLQETQY
TRBJ2-3 TRBV5-1 ASSLGGQLGATQY
TRBJ2-7 TRBV2 ATGSRRGHQY
TRBJ1-6 TRBV28 ASSSRGQGRNSPLH
TRBJ2-2 TRBV27 ASSLSQGIGELF